This T cell receptor (beta chain) is from a study of blood T cell repertoires in COVID-19. This table comes from immunoSEQ multiplex PCR, and its TCRdb copy is limited to in-frame clones, with some not included. The sample consists of fewer than 300,000 clones, roughly 91% of them appearing once. Deletions cut 3 bases from V and 3 bases from J, with 12 bases between. This CDR3 contains 15 residues. Germline CDR1 SGDLS, CDR2 YYNGEE. This TCR was recovered from a woman aged 40 to 49 with acute COVID-19. The material sequenced was PBMCs or T cells enriched from blood (not recorded which). This chain joins TRBV9 and TRBJ2-2; tentative D call: TRBD1 (5 bases). The CDR3 DNA reads TGTGCCAGCAGCGCCCCGACAGCGTACACCGGGGAGCTGTTTTTT. This codes for CASSAPTAYTGELFF.